The text below deals with one TCR beta chain. Its antigen is not known. Documented treatment: about 20 received Ad26.COV2.S at low or high dose, single or two shots; several received placebo; per-sample allocation not given. Sampling was done on day 63 after the first vaccine or placebo injection. Its platform was an Ad26 vector, and its expressed antigen was Wuhan-strain SARS-CoV-2 spike. Between the trimmed V and J ends, which lost 5 bases and 0 bases, there was a span of 16 bases. CDR1 SNHLY and CDR2 FYNNEI come from the germline V gene. The CDR3 has 16 amino acids. The sample is drawn from a study of Ad26.COV2.S vaccination and SARS-CoV-2 variants. Study-level information: Once, or twice with 56 days between doses, Ad26.COV2.S was given intramuscularly. Study outcomes and limitations: With respect to non-spike TCR breadth, vaccine and placebo recipients were similar.

Repertoires were generated with immunoSEQ multiplex PCR, while TCRdb's copy carries only in-frame clones and drops some. The sample contains about 370,000 clones, 75% to 90% of which appear only once. The source is a person between 18 and 65 years old who received the Ad26.COV2.S COVID-19 vaccine or a placebo. The sequences come from peripheral blood, collected in a trial of Ad26.COV2.S vaccine versus placebo. The V and J genes are TRBV2 and TRBJ1-1; D is unresolved. The CDR3 region is CASSISSSTVNTEAFF. CDR3 DNA sequence: TGTGCCAGCAGTATAAGTTCGTCCACGGTGAACACTGAAGCTTTCTTT.